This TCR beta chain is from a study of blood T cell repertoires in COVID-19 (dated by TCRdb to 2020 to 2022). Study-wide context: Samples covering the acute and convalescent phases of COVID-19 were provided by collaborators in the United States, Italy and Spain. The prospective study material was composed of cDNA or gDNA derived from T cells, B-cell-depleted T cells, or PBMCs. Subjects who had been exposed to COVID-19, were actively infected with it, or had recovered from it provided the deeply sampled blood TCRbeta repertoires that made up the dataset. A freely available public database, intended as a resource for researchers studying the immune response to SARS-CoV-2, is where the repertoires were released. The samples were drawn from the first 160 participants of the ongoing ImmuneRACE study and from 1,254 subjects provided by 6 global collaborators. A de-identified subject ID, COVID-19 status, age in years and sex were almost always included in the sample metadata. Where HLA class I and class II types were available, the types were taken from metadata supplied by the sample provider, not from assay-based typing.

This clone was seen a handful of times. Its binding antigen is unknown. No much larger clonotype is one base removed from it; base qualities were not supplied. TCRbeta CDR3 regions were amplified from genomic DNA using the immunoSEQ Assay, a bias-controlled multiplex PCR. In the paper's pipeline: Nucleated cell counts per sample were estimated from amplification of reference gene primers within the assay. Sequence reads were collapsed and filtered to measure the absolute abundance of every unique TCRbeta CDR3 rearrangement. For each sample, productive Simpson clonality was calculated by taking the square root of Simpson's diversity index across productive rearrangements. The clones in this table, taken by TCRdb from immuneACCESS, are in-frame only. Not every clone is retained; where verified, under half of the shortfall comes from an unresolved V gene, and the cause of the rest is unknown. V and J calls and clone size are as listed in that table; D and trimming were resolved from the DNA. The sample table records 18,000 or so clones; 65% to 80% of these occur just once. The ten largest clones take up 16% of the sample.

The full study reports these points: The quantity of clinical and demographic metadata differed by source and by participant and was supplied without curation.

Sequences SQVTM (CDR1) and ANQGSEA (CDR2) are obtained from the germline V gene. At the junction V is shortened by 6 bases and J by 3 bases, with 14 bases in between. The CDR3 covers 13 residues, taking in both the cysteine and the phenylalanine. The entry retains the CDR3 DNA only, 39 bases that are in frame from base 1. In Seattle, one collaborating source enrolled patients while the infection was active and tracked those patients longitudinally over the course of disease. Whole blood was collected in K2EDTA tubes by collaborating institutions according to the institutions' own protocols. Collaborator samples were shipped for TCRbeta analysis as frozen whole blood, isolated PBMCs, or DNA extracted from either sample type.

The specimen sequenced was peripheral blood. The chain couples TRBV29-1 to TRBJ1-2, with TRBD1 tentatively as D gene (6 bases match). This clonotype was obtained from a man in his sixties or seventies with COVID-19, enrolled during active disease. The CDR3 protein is CSVRTESHYGYTF. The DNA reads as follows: TGCAGCGTGAGGACAGAATCCCACTATGGCTACACCTTC.